This is a list of T cell receptor beta chains from one sample in a study of blood T cells in healthy people across ages. TCRdb reprocessed the 5' RACE reads via MiXCR and lists one record per CDR3 protein. Found here are about 680,000 distinct CDR3 sequences, approximately 49% of them singletons; the top ten hold around a third. Sequenced material: blood. The receptors shown here come from a woman aged 55-69 years in good health. Each CDR3 is given with its conserved first and last residue.

v_call,j_call,cdr3_aa
TRBV29-1,TRBJ1-2,CSVEVRRVDRGYGYTF
TRBV11-3,.,CASSFNQGAGSSYNEQYF
TRBV6-5,TRBJ1-2,CASRKDSTYGYTF
TRBV11-2,TRBJ1-3,CASSSGWAGNTIYF
TRBV20-1,TRBJ2-3,CSANGIGAGTDTQYF
TRBV15,TRBJ2-5,CATGRDPHSQETQYF
TRBV28,TRBJ2-7,CASSFSGSDRGSYEQYF
TRBV5-1,TRBJ2-1,CASSWIQGGGNEQFF
TRBV12-3/TRBV12-4,TRBJ2-5,CASEQGAGLAGFYNEQYF
TRBV28,TRBJ2-5,CASSLSGDWETQYF
TRBV10-3,TRBJ2-7,CAISVGTGEGIYEQYF
TRBV12-3/TRBV12-4,TRBJ1-1,CASSPSQGSNTEAFF
TRBV29-1,TRBJ2-3,CSVVASADTQYF
TRBV28,TRBJ2-3,CASSSGSLTSTDTQYF
TRBV14,TRBJ2-3,CASSHFIGYADTQYF
TRBV5-1,TRBJ2-1,CASSLADRVYNEQFF
TRBV29-1,TRBJ2-2,CSVEQRYDTGELFF
TRBV11-2,TRBJ2-3,CASSLRAVSGLAGVVGTDTQYF
TRBV7-2,TRBJ2-6,CASTGKLGANVLTF
TRBV29-1,TRBJ1-2,CSSTGQDGGYTF
TRBV7-9,TRBJ2-7,CASSERDSSYEQYF
TRBV3-1,TRBJ2-1,CASSQDRFGLPKHNEQFF
TRBV2,TRBJ2-3,CASDAGASTQYF
TRBV20-1,TRBJ2-7,CSAQGQGKSYEQYF
TRBV29-1,TRBJ2-1,CSVESPGRNNEQFF
TRBV4-3,TRBJ1-1,CASSQGAGRNTEAFF
TRBV15,TRBJ2-5,CATSRVLANNEQYF
TRBV29-1,TRBJ2-3,CSLRSVYDADTQYF
TRBV10-3,TRBJ1-1,CASKQGLNTEAFF
TRBV4-1,TRBJ1-1,CASSQVYGQNTEAFF
TRBV10-3,TRBJ2-7,CAISVGQSYYEQYF
TRBV6-2/TRBV6-3,TRBJ2-1,CASSYSKEGLKGRENEQFF
TRBV2,TRBJ2-5,CASMETGALETQYF
TRBV15,TRBJ2-5,CATSRVSPDSGQYNEQYF
TRBV10-3,TRBJ1-1,CAISLDRDITEAFF
TRBV7-9,TRBJ2-7,CASSLSSFYEQYF
TRBV20-1,TRBJ1-6,CSATGLDNSPLHF
TRBV24-1,TRBJ2-1,CATSDFPADHYNEQFF
TRBV7-3,TRBJ1-2,CASSPGQGEGYTF
TRBV29-1,TRBJ1-1,CSVTRGDTEAFF
TRBV7-8,TRBJ2-7,CASSETSGKGLEQYF
TRBV7-2,TRBJ2-5,CASSLDPRAGSETQYF
TRBV20-1,.,CSAPSTGLSYEQYF
TRBV7-8,TRBJ1-2,CASSPGGGSWGYTF
TRBV11-2,TRBJ2-7,CASSLRVMGEQYF
TRBV3-1,TRBJ1-2,CASSGQGSGYTF
TRBV24-1,TRBJ1-4,CATSDPTGAGEKLFF
TRBV27,TRBJ1-2,CASSLDRFRNYGYTF
TRBV7-2,.,CASSFSGPQGTQYF
TRBV7-8,TRBJ2-5,CASSLPRTGGTTQETQYF
TRBV28,TRBJ1-2,CASKEVEGYTF
TRBV6-5,TRBJ1-1,CASSYSGGNTEAFF
TRBV5-6,TRBJ2-1,CASSLGVFSYNEQFF
TRBV7-2,.,CASSFEGSGEQYF
TRBV20-1,TRBJ2-5,CSARFGRVYF
TRBV18,TRBJ2-7,CASSPPLAGGYNEQYF